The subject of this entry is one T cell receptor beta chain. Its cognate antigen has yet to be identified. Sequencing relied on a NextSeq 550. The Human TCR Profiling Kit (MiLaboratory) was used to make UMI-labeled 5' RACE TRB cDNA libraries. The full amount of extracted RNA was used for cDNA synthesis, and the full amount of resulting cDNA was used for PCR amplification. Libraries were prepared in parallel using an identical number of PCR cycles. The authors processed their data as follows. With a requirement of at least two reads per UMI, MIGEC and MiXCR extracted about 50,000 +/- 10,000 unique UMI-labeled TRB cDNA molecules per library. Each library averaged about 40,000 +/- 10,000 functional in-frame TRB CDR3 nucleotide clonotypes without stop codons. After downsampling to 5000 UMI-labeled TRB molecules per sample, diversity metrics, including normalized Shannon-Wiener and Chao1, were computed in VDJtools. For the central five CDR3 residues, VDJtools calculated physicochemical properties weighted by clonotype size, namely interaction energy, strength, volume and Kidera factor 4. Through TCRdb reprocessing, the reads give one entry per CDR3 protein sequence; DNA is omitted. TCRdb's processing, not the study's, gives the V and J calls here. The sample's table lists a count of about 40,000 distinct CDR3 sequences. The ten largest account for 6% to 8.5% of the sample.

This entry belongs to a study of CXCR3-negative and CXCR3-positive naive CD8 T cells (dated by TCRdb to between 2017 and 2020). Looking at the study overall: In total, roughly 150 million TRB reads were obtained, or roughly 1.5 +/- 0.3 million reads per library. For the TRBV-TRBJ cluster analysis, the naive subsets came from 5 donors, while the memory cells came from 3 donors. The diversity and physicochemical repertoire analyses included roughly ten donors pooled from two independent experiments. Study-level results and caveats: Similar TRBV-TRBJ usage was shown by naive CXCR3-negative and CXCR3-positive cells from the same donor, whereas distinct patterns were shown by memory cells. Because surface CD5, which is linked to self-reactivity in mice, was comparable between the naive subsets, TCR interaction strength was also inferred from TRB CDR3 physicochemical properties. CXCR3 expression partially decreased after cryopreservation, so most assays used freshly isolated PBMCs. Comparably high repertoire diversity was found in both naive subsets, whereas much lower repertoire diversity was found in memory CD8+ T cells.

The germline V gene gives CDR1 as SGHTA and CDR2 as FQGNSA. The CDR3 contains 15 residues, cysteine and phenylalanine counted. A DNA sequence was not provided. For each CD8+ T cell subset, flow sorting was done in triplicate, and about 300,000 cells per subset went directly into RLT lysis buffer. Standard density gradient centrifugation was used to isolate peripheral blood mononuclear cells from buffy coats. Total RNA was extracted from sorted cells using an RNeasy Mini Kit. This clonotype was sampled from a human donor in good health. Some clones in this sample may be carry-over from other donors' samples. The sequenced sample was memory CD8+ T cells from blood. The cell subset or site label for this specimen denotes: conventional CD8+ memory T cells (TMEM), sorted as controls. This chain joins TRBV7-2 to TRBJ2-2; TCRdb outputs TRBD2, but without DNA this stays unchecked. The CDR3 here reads CASSPVAGNTGELFF.